These T cell receptor beta chains were read from a single sample in a study of blood T cell repertoires in COVID-19. Only in-frame clones appear in the TCRdb table, and some are missing; sequencing was by immunoSEQ multiplex PCR. The sample records 200,000 to 250,000 clones, under 85% being singletons. Sequencing was done on a sample of peripheral blood. Source of these receptors: a woman between 40 and 55 years old with active or convalescent COVID-19. The CDR3 runs from the conserved cysteine through the conserved F or W. A D gene is named only where the DNA matches it firmly. Only part of the rows carry a size: once, few, many, or a class if the clone is expanded.

j_gene: TRBJ2-5
d_gene: TRBD1
abundance: -
v_gene: TRBV28
CDR3nt: TGTGCCAGGTTCCCGAGACAGGGGACCACTCAAGAGACCCAGTACTTC
CDR3aa: CARFPRQGTTQETQYF

j_gene: TRBJ2-7
d_gene: TRBD1
abundance: few
v_gene: TRBV16
CDR3nt: TGTGCCAGCAGCCAATTGAGGACAGGGACCGAGCAGTACTTC
CDR3aa: CASSQLRTGTEQYF

j_gene: TRBJ2-3
d_gene: TRBD2
abundance: -
v_gene: TRBV11-3
CDR3nt: TGTGCCAGCAGCCCACGACCCGGACTAAGCGGGGGAGGTACAGATACGCAGTATTTT
CDR3aa: CASSPRPGLSGGGTDTQYF

j_gene: TRBJ1-3
d_gene: TRBD1
abundance: -
v_gene: TRBV18
CDR3nt: TGTGCCAGCTCACCAGAGCTACAGGGGGCGCTTGGAAACACCATATATTTT
CDR3aa: CASSPELQGALGNTIYF

j_gene: TRBJ2-2
d_gene: -
abundance: few
v_gene: TRBV7-2
CDR3nt: TGTGCCAGCAGCTCCTCGGGTTTCACCGGGGAGCTGTTTTTT
CDR3aa: CASSSSGFTGELFF

j_gene: TRBJ1-3
d_gene: -
abundance: few
v_gene: TRBV9
CDR3nt: TGTGCCAGCAGCGGGCAGGGAAACACCATATATTTT
CDR3aa: CASSGQGNTIYF

j_gene: TRBJ2-7
d_gene: TRBD1
abundance: -
v_gene: TRBV27
CDR3nt: TGTGCCAGCAGTTTAAGGGGGGACAGGGGGAACGAGCAGTACTTC
CDR3aa: CASSLRGDRGNEQYF

j_gene: TRBJ1-1
d_gene: -
abundance: -
v_gene: TRBV30
CDR3nt: TGTGCCTGGATAAGGTTGGGGGCCGGAAACACTGAAGCTTTCTTT
CDR3aa: CAWIRLGAGNTEAFF

j_gene: TRBJ2-3
d_gene: TRBD1
abundance: -
v_gene: TRBV19
CDR3nt: TGTGCCAGTAACAGGGGTAGAGGCACAGATACGCAGTATTTT
CDR3aa: CASNRGRGTDTQYF

j_gene: TRBJ1-1
d_gene: -
abundance: -
v_gene: TRBV19
CDR3nt: TGTGCCAGTAGGTGGGGGGGCGAAGGCACTGAAGCTTTCTTT
CDR3aa: CASRWGGEGTEAFF

j_gene: TRBJ1-1
d_gene: -
abundance: -
v_gene: TRBV4-1
CDR3nt: TGCGCCAGCAGCCAAGAGCCACACGCGAACACTGAAGCTTTCTTT
CDR3aa: CASSQEPHANTEAFF

j_gene: TRBJ2-3
d_gene: TRBD1
abundance: -
v_gene: TRBV5-1
CDR3nt: TGCGCCAGCAGCTTGGTTGAGGGACAGGGTACAGATACGCAGTATTTT
CDR3aa: CASSLVEGQGTDTQYF

j_gene: TRBJ1-1
d_gene: -
abundance: -
v_gene: TRBV11-2
CDR3nt: TGTGCCAGCAGCCCGTGGACAGCGGGGGTGAACACTGAAGCTTTCTTT
CDR3aa: CASSPWTAGVNTEAFF

j_gene: TRBJ2-3
d_gene: TRBD1
abundance: -
v_gene: TRBV6-5
CDR3nt: TGTGCCAGCATTTCTGGACAGGTCGCAGATACGCAGTATTTT
CDR3aa: CASISGQVADTQYF

j_gene: TRBJ1-2
d_gene: TRBD1
abundance: -
v_gene: TRBV30
CDR3nt: TGTGCCTGGAGTGGCAGGGGGCGCGGAGGCTACACCTTC
CDR3aa: CAWSGRGRGGYTF

j_gene: TRBJ2-1
d_gene: -
abundance: -
v_gene: TRBV5-1
CDR3nt: TGCGCCAGCAGCGTACGAGACAGAGACAATGAGCAGTTCTTC
CDR3aa: CASSVRDRDNEQFF

j_gene: TRBJ2-2
d_gene: TRBD1
abundance: -
v_gene: TRBV5-1
CDR3nt: TGCGCCAGCAGCCCCCGACAGGGGAGCACCGGGGAGCTGTTTTTT
CDR3aa: CASSPRQGSTGELFF

j_gene: TRBJ1-4
d_gene: -
abundance: -
v_gene: TRBV7-3
CDR3nt: TGTGCCAGCAGTAAACAGCGGGGTGAAAAACTGTTTTTT
CDR3aa: CASSKQRGEKLFF

j_gene: TRBJ1-1
d_gene: TRBD1
abundance: -
v_gene: TRBV28
CDR3nt: TGTGCCAGCAGTCCCGGGACAGGTTACACTTTGAACACTGAAGCTTTCTTT
CDR3aa: CASSPGTGYTLNTEAFF

j_gene: TRBJ2-5
d_gene: -
abundance: -
v_gene: TRBV6-5
CDR3nt: TGTGCCAGCAGTTACTCGGCAGGGTTGTACCAAGAGACCCAGTACTTC
CDR3aa: CASSYSAGLYQETQYF

j_gene: TRBJ1-2
d_gene: TRBD1
abundance: -
v_gene: TRBV28
CDR3nt: TGTGCCAGCAGCCCCGGACAGGGGCTCCCCTATGGCTACACCTTC
CDR3aa: CASSPGQGLPYGYTF

j_gene: TRBJ2-7
d_gene: TRBD1
abundance: -
v_gene: TRBV5-5
CDR3nt: TGTGCCAGCAGCCTTTCGGGTACAGGGGGCTACGAGCAGTACTTC
CDR3aa: CASSLSGTGGYEQYF

j_gene: TRBJ1-2
d_gene: -
abundance: -
v_gene: TRBV19
CDR3nt: TGTGCCAGTATGTACGGCTATGGCTACACCTTC
CDR3aa: CASMYGYGYTF

j_gene: TRBJ1-6
d_gene: -
abundance: once
v_gene: TRBV9
CDR3nt: TGTGCCAGCAGCGCCGGGGGGGCGCGTAATTCACCCCTCCACTTT
CDR3aa: CASSAGGARNSPLHF

j_gene: TRBJ1-5
d_gene: -
abundance: -
v_gene: TRBV19
CDR3nt: TGTGCCAGTAGTATAGGTCTACATCAGCCCCAGCATTTT
CDR3aa: CASSIGLHQPQHF

j_gene: TRBJ1-1
d_gene: TRBD1
abundance: -
v_gene: TRBV19
CDR3nt: TGTGCCAGTGGAAGGACAGGCCCTGAAGCTTTCTTT
CDR3aa: CASGRTGPEAFF

j_gene: TRBJ1-5
d_gene: -
abundance: once
v_gene: TRBV6-5
CDR3nt: TGTGCCAGTGGGGACCCGGGGGTGAGCAATCAGCCCCAGCATTTT
CDR3aa: CASGDPGVSNQPQHF

j_gene: TRBJ1-5
d_gene: -
abundance: -
v_gene: TRBV2
CDR3nt: TGTGCCAGCAGCCTTGGGACTGGCAATCAGCCCCAGCATTTT
CDR3aa: CASSLGTGNQPQHF

j_gene: TRBJ1-5
d_gene: TRBD1
abundance: -
v_gene: TRBV12-3/TRBV12-4
CDR3nt: TGTGCCAGCAGCAAGGGACAGAATCAGCCCCAGCATTTT
CDR3aa: CASSKGQNQPQHF

j_gene: TRBJ2-3
d_gene: TRBD1
abundance: -
v_gene: TRBV2
CDR3nt: TGTGCCAGCAGTGAGGACAGGGGTTTAGATACGCAGTATTTT
CDR3aa: CASSEDRGLDTQYF

j_gene: TRBJ2-3
d_gene: TRBD2
abundance: -
v_gene: TRBV5-1
CDR3nt: TGCGCCAGCAGCTTGGGACTAGCGGGGGGCACAGATACGCAGTATTTT
CDR3aa: CASSLGLAGGTDTQYF

j_gene: TRBJ1-2
d_gene: TRBD1
abundance: few
v_gene: TRBV28
CDR3nt: TGTGCCAGCAGCCGGGACAGGGGGGCGACGTCCTATGGCTACACCTTC
CDR3aa: CASSRDRGATSYGYTF

j_gene: TRBJ2-1
d_gene: -
abundance: few
v_gene: TRBV20-1
CDR3nt: TGCAGTGCTAGTTTGTTCGTAATTGGGGGGTACAATGAGCAGTTCTTC
CDR3aa: CSASLFVIGGYNEQFF

j_gene: TRBJ1-6
d_gene: -
abundance: once
v_gene: TRBV27
CDR3nt: TGTGCCAGCAGTCCCCAGGGAAAGGGCTATAATTCACCCCTCCACTTT
CDR3aa: CASSPQGKGYNSPLHF

j_gene: TRBJ1-1
d_gene: -
abundance: -
v_gene: TRBV7-9
CDR3nt: TGTGCCAGCAGCTTACCAGGTATCAATGAAGCTTTCTTT
CDR3aa: CASSLPGINEAFF

j_gene: TRBJ1-2
d_gene: -
abundance: -
v_gene: TRBV6-5
CDR3nt: TGTGCCAGCAGTTACCATGGGGGGGGCTATGGCTACACCTTC
CDR3aa: CASSYHGGGYGYTF